The 25 T cell receptor beta chains in this list originate from one sample, sequenced in a study of cytomegalovirus exposure and HLA in healthy donors. In the PCR, 60 Vbeta and 13 Jbeta primers were used. The repertoire was sequenced with immunoSEQ multiplex PCR; TCRdb's copy has only in-frame clones and lacks some. The table lists about 150,000 clones, 77% of them singletons. The sample was PBMCs. The origin of the receptors is a male donor in good health and CMV-seronegative.

The chain uses TRBV18 and TRBJ2-7, with D possibly being TRBD2 (6 bases). CDR1 KGHSH and CDR2 LQKENI come from the germline V gene. The CDR3 has 14 amino acids. Trimming stripped 2 bases from V and 7 bases from J, with 15 bases between. The CDR3 spells CASSPREAAREQYF. The CDR3 nucleotides are TGTGCCAGCTCACCAAGGGAGGCGGCGCGAGAGCAGTACTTC. Supplemented by reference TRBV18 and TRBJ2-7, the full variable domain reads NAGVMQNPRHLVRRRGQEARLRCSPMKGHSHVYWYRQLPEEGLKFMVYLQKENIIDESGMPKERFSAEFPKEGPSILRIQQVVRGDSAAYFCASSPREAAREQYFGPGTRLTVT.

The chain recombines TRBV5-1 with TRBJ2-5, with D tentatively TRBD2 (5 bases). Looked up from germline, CDR1 is SGHRS and CDR2 is YFSETQ. V was shortened by 0 bases and J by 2 bases, with 11 bases between the two germline ends. CDR3 length: 15 residues. CDR3 DNA sequence: TGCGCCAGCAGCTTGGCTACCGGGGATCAAGAGACCCAGTACTTC. Its translation is CASSLATGDQETQYF.

The J gene is TRBJ1-4, the V gene TRBV7-6; D may be TRBD1 (6 bases). Trimming pared 6 bases from V and 0 bases from J, leaving 23 bases between. This CDR3 has 19 amino acids. From germline, CDR1 is SGHVS and CDR2 FNYEAQ. The CDR3 is CASRHRVGRRLATNEKLFF. Written as DNA, the CDR3 is TGTGCCAGCAGACACAGGGTTGGTCGTCGTTTAGCAACTAATGAAAAACTGTTTTTT.

The chain carries TRBV19 and TRBJ2-2; the D gene is possibly TRBD1 (5 bases). V was clipped by 3 bases and J by 3 bases, with 8 bases between them. This CDR3 comprises 14 residues. Germline V gene data show CDR1 as LNHDA and CDR2 as SQIVND (reference sequence). The CDR3: CASSIRGDTGELFF. As DNA, the CDR3 is TGTGCCAGTAGTATTAGGGGCGACACCGGGGAGCTGTTTTTT.

The V call is TRBV10-3, the J call TRBJ2-1, with TRBD1 identical over 7 bases. The CDR3 extends over 14 amino acids. J lost 0 bases, V lost 7 bases, and 3 bases had no gene match. In germline, CDR1 is ENHRY, CDR2 SYGVKD. The DNA for the CDR3 is TGTGCCATCAAGACAGGGACCTCCTACAATGAGCAGTTCTTC. Translated: CAIKTGTSYNEQFF.

The rearrangement links TRBV13 to TRBJ1-4, with 7 nucleotides matching TRBD1. CDR1 and CDR2 (germline): PRHDT, FYEKMQ (reference sequence). J was trimmed by 4 bases and V by 5 bases; bases with no gene match: 10. This CDR3 is built from 16 residues. The CDR3 DNA reads as TGTGCCAGCAGCGATAGGGGGCGAAGTATTAATGAAAAACTGTTTTTT. It specifies CASSDRGRSINEKLFF.

This clone appeared a single time. The V and J genes are TRBV7-9 and TRBJ2-5, with 13 nucleotides matching TRBD2. The CDR3 contains 18 residues. Looked up from germline, CDR1 is SEHNR and CDR2 is FQNEAQ (reference sequence). V shed 6 bases, J shed 1 base, and the junction held 11 bases outside the gene matches. The CDR3: CASSFRLAGGPGQETQYF. In DNA form, the CDR3 reads TGTGCCAGCAGTTTCCGACTAGCGGGGGGCCCGGGCCAAGAGACCCAGTACTTC.

The J gene is TRBJ2-7, the V gene TRBV6-4, with 7 bases lining up with TRBD1. The germline CDR1 and CDR2 sequences are MRHNA and SNTAGT. Trimming cost V 6 bases and J 4 bases; bases outside gene matches: 3. The CDR3 spans 12 residues. The CDR3 reads CASRNRGYEQYF. The CDR3 coding sequence is TGTGCCAGCAGAAACAGGGGATACGAGCAGTACTTC.

V gene TRBV9 combines with J gene TRBJ1-3; no clear D gene. V was trimmed by 0 bases and J by 4 bases, leaving 8 bases between them. The germline CDR1 and CDR2 sequences are SGDLS and YYNGEE. The CDR3 loop spans 14 amino acids. DNA of the CDR3: TGTGCCAGCAGCGTAGCGGGAGGGGGAAACACCATATATTTT. Protein sequence: CASSVAGGGNTIYF.

Comment on this clone: At one end, the junction sequence differs from germline, possibly due to a read error. The gene calls are TRBV6-5 and TRBJ2-7; the match to TRBD2 covers 8 bases. The V gene's germline CDR1 is MNHEY and CDR2 SVGAGI. This CDR3 is 13 amino acids long. CDR3 nucleotide sequence: TGTGCCAGCAACAAAGCGGGGGAGCACTCGGCGCACTTC. Its translation is CASNKAGEHSAHF.

This clone appeared a single time. This rearrangement joins TRBV7-9 to TRBJ2-3, with D possibly being TRBD1 (5 bases). Trimming removed 7 bases at V and 0 bases at J, with 20 bases between. Germline loops: CDR1 SEHNR, CDR2 FQNEAQ (reference sequence). This CDR3 comprises 17 residues. The CDR3 region is CASIKPRQISSTDTQYF. CDR3 nucleotide sequence: TGTGCCAGCATTAAACCCCGACAGATTTCTAGCACAGATACGCAGTATTTT.

The V call is TRBV5-1, the J call TRBJ1-1; D remains unclear. Trimming pared 0 bases from V and 4 bases from J, leaving 16 bases between. Germline loops: CDR1 SGHRS, CDR2 YFSETQ. The CDR3 consists of 16 residues. CDR3 DNA sequence: TGCGCCAGCAGCTTGGGGAACCTAGGATTGAGCACTGAAGCTTTCTTT. This sequence encodes CASSLGNLGLSTEAFF. Looking up the rest from reference TRBV5-1 and TRBJ1-1 gives the full variable domain: KAGVTQTPRYLIKTRGQQVTLSCSPISGHRSVSWYQQTPGQGLQFLFEYFSETQRNKGNFPGRFSGRQFSNSRSEMNVSTLELGDSALYLCASSLGNLGLSTEAFFGQGTRLTVV.

The rearrangement links TRBV19 to TRBJ2-5; D may be TRBD2 (5 bases). Trimming took 1 base from V and 4 from J, leaving 7 bases between them. The CDR3 covers 13 residues. The germline gives CDR1 LNHDA, CDR2 SQIVND (reference sequence). CDR3 residues: CASSIASGETQYF. Here the CDR3 DNA reads TGTGCCAGTAGTATAGCCAGCGGAGAGACCCAGTACTTC.

The CDR3 nucleotides are TGCAGTGCGAACAGGGGCCACGAGCAGTACTTC. Protein product: CSANRGHEQYF. The chain recombines TRBV20-1 with TRBJ2-7, with TRBD1 identical over 7 bases. There are 11 residues in the CDR3. In germline, CDR1 is DFQATT, CDR2 SNEGSKA (reference sequence). V lost 6 bases, J lost 5 bases, and 4 bases stayed unmatched.

This chain uses TRBV18 with TRBJ2-5, with D hard to call. The germline V gene encodes CDR1 KGHSH and CDR2 LQKENI. The CDR3 is made up of 14 amino acids. Trimming shortened V by 2 bases and J by 6 bases, and 13 bases separated the two germline ends. The CDR3 loop is CASSPISGSKTQYF. DNA of the CDR3: TGTGCCAGCTCACCAATTTCGGGTTCGAAGACCCAGTACTTC.

The chain joins TRBV25-1 to TRBJ1-2; tentatively, D is TRBD1 (5 bases). CDR1 is MGHDK and CDR2 is SYGVNS in the germline V gene. This CDR3 spans 13 amino acids. V was clipped by 6 bases and J by 5 bases, with 13 bases between them. CDR3 DNA sequence: TGTGCCAGCAGGGACCCAGGGCGGTATGGCTACACCTTC. Protein sequence: CASRDPGRYGYTF.

The chain joins TRBV2 to TRBJ1-1, with a weak D call TRBD1 (6 bases). The CDR3 has 14 residues. V was shortened by 8 bases and J by 1 base, with 14 bases between the two germline ends. CDR1 is SNHLY and CDR2 is FYNNEI in the germline V gene. In nucleotides, the CDR3 is TGTGCCAGCTCTCTAGGACAGACGAACACTGAAGCTTTCTTT. It codes for CASSLGQTNTEAFF.

The chain couples TRBV6-5 to TRBJ1-1, with TRBD1 identical over 8 bases. CDR3 size: 15 residues. V shed 2 bases and J 2 bases; nucleotides not matched to a gene: 4. CDR1 MNHEY and CDR2 SVGAGI come from the germline V gene. CDR3 loop: CASSYQGAGNTEAFF. DNA for the CDR3: TGTGCCAGCAGTTACCAGGGGGCGGGAAACACTGAAGCTTTCTTT.

The chain has TRBV2 and TRBJ2-7; 13 bases match TRBD2. Germline CDR1 is SNHLY and CDR2 is FYNNEI. V trimming: 5 bases; J trimming: 5 bases; junction bases outside the gene matches: 6. The CDR3 extends over 15 amino acids. Here the CDR3 DNA reads TGTGCCAGCAGTCGACTAGCGGGGGGCAAGGACGAGCAGTACTTC. It codes for CASSRLAGGKDEQYF.

The chain joins TRBV10-2 to TRBJ1-5; maybe TRBD1 (5 bases). The CDR3 covers 13 residues. From germline, CDR1 is WSHSY and CDR2 SAAADI. The V end was cut by 4 bases, the J end by 5 bases, with 9 bases between. The CDR3 DNA sequence: TGCGCCAGCAGTGGGCAGGGCTATCAGCCCCAGCATTTT. This codes for CASSGQGYQPQHF.

This clone has a handful of counts. Relative to the germline gene, one junction end is altered; a read error may explain this. This sample also contains other DNA sequences that code for the same CDR3. This sequence joins TRBV27 and TRBJ2-6; possibly TRBD1 for D (5 bases). The CDR3 loop spans 15 amino acids. Germline V gene sequence: CDR1 MNHEY, CDR2 SMNVEV (reference sequence). The CDR3 sequence: CASSFRGSGANVLTF. The CDR3 nucleotides read TGTGCCAGCAGTTTTAGGGGCTCTGGGGCCAACGTCCTAACTTTC. The full variable domain, with the rest looked up from reference TRBV27 and TRBJ2-6, is EAQVTQNPRYLITVTGKKLTVTCSQNMNHEYMSWYRQDPGLGLRQIYYSMNVEVTDKGDVPEGYKVSRKEKRNFPLILESPSPNQTSLYFCASSFRGSGANVLTFGAGSRLTVL.

The chain uses TRBV19 and TRBJ2-7, with 14 bases lining up with TRBD2. Germline CDR1 and CDR2: LNHDA and SQIVND (reference sequence). Germline trimming cut 3 bases from V and 6 bases from J; bases unmatched to any gene: 4. The CDR3 length is 15 residues. The CDR3 DNA reads TGTGCCAGTAGTATGGGGACTAGCGGGAGAAGCGAGCAGTACTTC. Encoded protein: CASSMGTSGRSEQYF.

The V call is TRBV19, the J call TRBJ2-1; TRBD1 matches at 7 bases. Germline-derived CDR1 and CDR2 are LNHDA and SQIVND (reference sequence). CDR3 length equals 15 residues. The J segment lost 7 bases and the V segment lost 6 bases, leaving 12 bases of the junction unmatched. The CDR3 sequence is CASRRQGKGVNEQFF. CDR3 DNA: TGTGCCAGTAGGCGACAGGGAAAGGGAGTAAATGAGCAGTTCTTC.

The V call is TRBV7-9, the J call TRBJ2-3; TRBD2 matches 9 bases. Germline values: CDR1 SEHNR, CDR2 FQNEAQ (reference sequence). V shed 2 bases, J shed 2 bases, and the junction held 2 bases outside the gene matches. This CDR3 contains 15 residues. CDR3 bases: TGTGCCAGCAGCTTAACTAGCGGGTCCACAGATACGCAGTATTTT. Amino acid sequence: CASSLTSGSTDTQYF. Complete variable domain (other parts from reference TRBV7-9 and TRBJ2-3): DTGVSQNPRHKITKRGQNVTFRCDPISEHNRLYWYRQTLGQGPEFLTYFQNEAQLEKSRLLSDRFSAERPKGSFSTLEIQRTEQGDSAMYLCASSLTSGSTDTQYFGPGTRLTVL.

V gene TRBV6-5 combines with J gene TRBJ1-1; D may be TRBD1 (6 bases). The CDR3 has 16 amino acids. Deletions cut 4 bases from V and 4 bases from J, with 19 bases between. Germline V gene lookup returns CDR1 MNHEY and CDR2 SVGAGI. The chain's CDR3 is CASSLQGGGRGTEAFF. CDR3 bases: TGTGCCAGCAGTTTACAGGGAGGGGGTAGAGGCACTGAAGCTTTCTTT.